This T cell receptor beta chain came from a study of blood T cells in healthy people across ages. Trimming took 3 bases from V and 0 from J, leaving 14 bases between them. The germline CDR1 and CDR2 sequences are SQVTM and ANQGSEA. This CDR3 has 15 residues. Using a J-beta primer mix together with a sample-barcoded 5' primer, a second PCR was run for roughly 7 to 12 cycles. Each single sample gave us at least 3 million CDR3-containing paired-end reads. TCRdb reprocessed the 5' RACE reads with MiXCR, giving one entry per CDR3 protein. The data hold 1.5 million or so distinct CDR3 sequences, with around two fifths observed a single time.

J is TRBJ1-1 and V is TRBV29-1; D unclear. This receptor was taken from a woman aged 18-29 years in good health. The material sequenced was blood. CDR3 amino acids: CSVDSKVMMNTEAFF. CDR3 nucleotides: TGCAGCGTTGACAGCAAAGTTATGATGAACACTGAAGCTTTCTTT.